This T cell receptor (beta chain) was identified in a study of cytomegalovirus exposure and HLA in healthy donors. The study's findings and limits: With later analysis, a missense DCLRE1C variant became linked to TCR beta V- and J-gene trimming. Likely technical artifact: a cluster of highly shared sequence variants. Donors belonging to an Asian-associated ancestry cluster reportedly showed fewer N-insertions in productive TCRs than the approximately 700-donor mean, according to what a later analysis found.

On this clone: Its antigen remains unknown.

The V gene's germline CDR1 is SGDLS and CDR2 YYNGEE. CDR3 length equals 15 residues. V was cut by 4 bases and J by 3 bases, with 16 bases left in between. PCR employed 60 Vbeta and 13 Jbeta primers. This table comes from immunoSEQ multiplex PCR, and its TCRdb copy is limited to in-frame clones, with some not included. This table has under 200,000 clones, about 68% appearing once. The V gene is TRBV9, the J gene TRBJ1-1, with D maybe TRBD1 (5 bases). The TCR sequence derives from a female donor in good health and CMV-seronegative. Specimen: PBMCs. CDR3 DNA: TGTGCCAGCAGCCCCCCGGTGGGGGGAGACACTGAAGCTTTCTTT. As protein: CASSPPVGGDTEAFF. The full variable domain, rest sourced from reference TRBV9 and TRBJ1-1, is DSGVTQTPKHLITATGQRVTLRCSPRSGDLSVYWYQQSLDQGLQFLIQYYNGEERAKGNILERFSAQQFPDLHSELNLSSLELGDSALYFCASSPPVGGDTEAFFGQGTRLTVV.